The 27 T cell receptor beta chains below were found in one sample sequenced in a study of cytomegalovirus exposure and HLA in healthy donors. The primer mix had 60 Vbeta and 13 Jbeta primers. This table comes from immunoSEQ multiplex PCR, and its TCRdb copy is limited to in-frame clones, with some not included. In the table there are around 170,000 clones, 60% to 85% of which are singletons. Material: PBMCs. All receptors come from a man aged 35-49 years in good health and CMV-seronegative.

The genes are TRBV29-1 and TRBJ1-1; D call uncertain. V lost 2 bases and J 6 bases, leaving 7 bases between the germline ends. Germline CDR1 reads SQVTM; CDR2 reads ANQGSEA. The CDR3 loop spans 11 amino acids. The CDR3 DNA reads TGCAGCGTTGAATCCGGGGCTGAAGCTTTCTTT. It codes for CSVESGAEAFF.

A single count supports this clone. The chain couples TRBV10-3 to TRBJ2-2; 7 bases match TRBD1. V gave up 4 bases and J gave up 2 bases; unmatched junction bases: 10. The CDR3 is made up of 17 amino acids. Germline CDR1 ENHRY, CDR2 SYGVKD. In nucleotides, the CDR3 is TGTGCCATCAGTGTAACAGGGGACGGACCTAACACCGGGGAGCTGTTTTTT. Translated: CAISVTGDGPNTGELFF.

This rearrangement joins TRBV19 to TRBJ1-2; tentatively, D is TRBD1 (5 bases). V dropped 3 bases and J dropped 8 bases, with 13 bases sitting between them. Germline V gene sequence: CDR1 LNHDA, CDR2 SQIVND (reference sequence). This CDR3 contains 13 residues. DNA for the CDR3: TGTGCCAGTAGTATTCTCAGGGTCCGCGGCTACACCTTC. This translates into CASSILRVRGYTF.

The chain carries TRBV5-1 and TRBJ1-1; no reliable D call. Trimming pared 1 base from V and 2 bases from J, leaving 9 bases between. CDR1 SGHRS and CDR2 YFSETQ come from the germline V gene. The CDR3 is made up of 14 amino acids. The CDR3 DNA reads TGCGCCAGCAGCTTGCCCTCGAGTAACACTGAAGCTTTCTTT. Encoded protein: CASSLPSSNTEAFF.

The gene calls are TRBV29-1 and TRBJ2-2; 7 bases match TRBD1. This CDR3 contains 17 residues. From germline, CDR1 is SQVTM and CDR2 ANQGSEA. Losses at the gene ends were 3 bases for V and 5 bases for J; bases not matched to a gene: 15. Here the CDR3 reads CSVDDLGTVNGTGELFF. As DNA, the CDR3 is TGCAGCGTTGACGACCTCGGGACAGTCAATGGTACCGGGGAGCTGTTTTTT.

This chain's CDR3 is CASSLGTSGMAYNEQFF. DNA for the CDR3: TGTGCCAGCAGCCTCGGGACTAGCGGGATGGCCTACAATGAGCAGTTCTTC. This sequence joins TRBV11-2 and TRBJ2-1; 13 bases are a match to TRBD2. The germline V gene encodes CDR1 SGHAT and CDR2 FQNNGV. Germline trimming cut 5 bases from V and 2 bases from J; bases unmatched to any gene: 6. This CDR3 is 17 amino acids long.

CDR3 DNA: TGTGCCAGCTCACTCCTTCAGGGCGCGAACACCGGGGAGCTGTTTTTT. It encodes CASSLLQGANTGELFF. V gene TRBV18 combines with J gene TRBJ2-2; possibly TRBD1 for D (5 bases). Germline V lookup: CDR1 KGHSH, CDR2 LQKENI. V was shortened by 4 bases and J by 0 bases, with 12 bases between the two germline ends. The CDR3 is 16 amino acids.

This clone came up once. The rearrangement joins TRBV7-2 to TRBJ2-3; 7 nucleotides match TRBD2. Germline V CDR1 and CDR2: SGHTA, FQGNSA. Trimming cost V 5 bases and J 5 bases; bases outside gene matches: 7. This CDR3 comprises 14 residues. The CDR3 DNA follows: TGTGCCAGCAGCCCCGGGGGGAGTTTAGATACGCAGTATTTT. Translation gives CASSPGGSLDTQYF.

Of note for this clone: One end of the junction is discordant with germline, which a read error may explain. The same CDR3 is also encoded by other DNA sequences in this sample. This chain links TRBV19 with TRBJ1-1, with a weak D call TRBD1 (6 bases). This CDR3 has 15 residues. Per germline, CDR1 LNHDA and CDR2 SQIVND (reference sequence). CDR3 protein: CASSIVGDMNTEAFF. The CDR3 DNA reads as TGTGCCAGTAGTATAGTTGGGGACATGAACACTGAGGCTTTCTTT.

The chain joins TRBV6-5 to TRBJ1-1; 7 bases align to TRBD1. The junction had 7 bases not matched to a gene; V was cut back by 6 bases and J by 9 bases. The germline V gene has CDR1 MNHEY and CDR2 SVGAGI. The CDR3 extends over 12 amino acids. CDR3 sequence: CASRRDSLKAFF. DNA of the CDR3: TGTGCCAGCAGGAGGGACAGCCTGAAAGCTTTCTTT.

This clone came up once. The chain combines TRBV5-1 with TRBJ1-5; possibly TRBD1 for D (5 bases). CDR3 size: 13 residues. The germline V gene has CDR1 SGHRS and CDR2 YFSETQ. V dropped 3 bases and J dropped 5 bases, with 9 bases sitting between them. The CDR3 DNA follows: TGCGCCAGCAGCTATGACAGCCATCAGCCCCAGCATTTT. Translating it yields CASSYDSHQPQHF.

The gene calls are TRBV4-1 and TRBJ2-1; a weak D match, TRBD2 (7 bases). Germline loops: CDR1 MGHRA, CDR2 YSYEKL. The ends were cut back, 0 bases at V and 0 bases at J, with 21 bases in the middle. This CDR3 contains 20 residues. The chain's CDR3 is CASSQEKHGGPPLSYNEQFF. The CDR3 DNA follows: TGCGCCAGCAGCCAAGAGAAGCACGGGGGGCCACCTCTCTCCTACAATGAGCAGTTCTTC.

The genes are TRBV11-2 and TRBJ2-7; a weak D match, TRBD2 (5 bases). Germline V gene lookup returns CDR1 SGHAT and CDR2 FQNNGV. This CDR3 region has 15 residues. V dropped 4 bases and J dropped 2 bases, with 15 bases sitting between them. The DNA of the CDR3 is TGTGCCAGCAGCTACCGGGATCTCGGGGCCTACGAGCAGTACTTC. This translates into CASSYRDLGAYEQYF.

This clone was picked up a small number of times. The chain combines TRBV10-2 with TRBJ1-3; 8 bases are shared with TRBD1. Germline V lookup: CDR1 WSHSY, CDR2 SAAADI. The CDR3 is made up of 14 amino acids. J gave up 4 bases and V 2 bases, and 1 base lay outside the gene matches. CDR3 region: CASSEAGGGNTIYF. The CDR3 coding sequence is TGCGCCAGCAGTGAGGCAGGGGGCGGAAACACCATATATTTT.

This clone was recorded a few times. This chain's CDR3 is CASSYTDRETQYF. The DNA for the CDR3 is TGTGCCAGCAGTTACACGGACAGGGAGACCCAGTACTTC. This sequence joins TRBV6-4 and TRBJ2-5; TRBD1 matches at 7 bases. J gave up 5 bases and V 5 bases, and 5 bases lay outside the gene matches. From germline, CDR1 is MRHNA and CDR2 SNTAGT. The CDR3 length is 13 residues.

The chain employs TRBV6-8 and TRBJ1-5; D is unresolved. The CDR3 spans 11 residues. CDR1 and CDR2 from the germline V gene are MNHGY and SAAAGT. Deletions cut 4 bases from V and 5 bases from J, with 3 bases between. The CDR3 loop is CASSLDQPQHF. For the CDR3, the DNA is TGTGCCAGCAGTTTAGATCAGCCCCAGCATTTT.

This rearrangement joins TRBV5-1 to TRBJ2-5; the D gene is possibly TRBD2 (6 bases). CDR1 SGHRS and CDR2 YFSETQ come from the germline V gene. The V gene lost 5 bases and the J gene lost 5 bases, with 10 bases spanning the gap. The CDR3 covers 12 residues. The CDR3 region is CASSWGEETQYF. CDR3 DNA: TGCGCCAGCAGTTGGGGGGAGGAGACCCAGTACTTC.

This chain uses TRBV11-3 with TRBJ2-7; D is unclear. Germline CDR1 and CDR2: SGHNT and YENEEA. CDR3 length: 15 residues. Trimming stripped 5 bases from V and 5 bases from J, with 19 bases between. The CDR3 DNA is TGTGCCAGCAGCCCATATTCGCAGGTTACCGACGAGCAGTACTTC. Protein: CASSPYSQVTDEQYF. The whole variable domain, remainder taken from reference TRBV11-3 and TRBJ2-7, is EAGVVQSPRYKIIEKKQPVAFWCNPISGHNTLYWYLQNLGQGPELLIRYENEEAVDDSQLPKDRFSAERLKGVDSTLKIQPAELGDSAVYLCASSPYSQVTDEQYFGPGTRLTVT.

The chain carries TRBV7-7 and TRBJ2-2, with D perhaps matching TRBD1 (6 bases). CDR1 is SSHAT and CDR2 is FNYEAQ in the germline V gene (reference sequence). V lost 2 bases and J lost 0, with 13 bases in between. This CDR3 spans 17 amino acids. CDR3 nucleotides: TGTGCCAGCAGCTTATCACCAGGGGTTACGAACACCGGGGAGCTGTTTTTT. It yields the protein CASSLSPGVTNTGELFF.

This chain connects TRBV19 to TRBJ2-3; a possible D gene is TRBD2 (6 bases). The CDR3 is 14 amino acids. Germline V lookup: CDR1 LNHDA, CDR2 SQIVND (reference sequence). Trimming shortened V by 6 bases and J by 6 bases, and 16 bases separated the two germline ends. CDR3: CASSSRRGRDTQYF. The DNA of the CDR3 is TGTGCCAGTAGCTCGCGGCGGGGTAGGGATACGCAGTATTTT.

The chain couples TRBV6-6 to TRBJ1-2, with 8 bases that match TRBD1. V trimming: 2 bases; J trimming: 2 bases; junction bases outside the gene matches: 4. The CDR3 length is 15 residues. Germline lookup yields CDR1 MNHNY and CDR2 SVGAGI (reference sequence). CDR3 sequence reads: CASSYADRANYGYTF. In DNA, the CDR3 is TGTGCCAGCAGTTACGCGGACAGGGCCAACTATGGCTACACCTTC.

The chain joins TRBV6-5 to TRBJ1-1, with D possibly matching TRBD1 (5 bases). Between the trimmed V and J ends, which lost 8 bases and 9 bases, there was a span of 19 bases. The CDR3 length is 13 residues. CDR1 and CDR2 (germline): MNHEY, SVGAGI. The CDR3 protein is CASRTGRANKAFF. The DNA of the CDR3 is TGTGCCAGCCGAACGGGCAGGGCGAACAAAGCTTTCTTT.

The CDR3 sequence is CASTKGRDSPLHF. CDR3 DNA sequence: TGTGCCAGCACTAAAGGGCGGGATTCACCCCTCCACTTT. The J gene is TRBJ1-6, the V gene TRBV2; D is unresolved. CDR1 is SNHLY, CDR2 FYNNEI, per germline. The CDR3 is 13 residues long. Trimming pared 7 bases from V and 8 bases from J, leaving 12 bases between. Variable domain in full (rest from reference TRBV2 and TRBJ1-6): EPEVTQTPSHQVTQMGQEVILRCVPISNHLYFYWYRQILGQKVEFLVSFYNNEISEKSEIFDDQFSVERPDGSNFTLKIRSTKLEDSAMYFCASTKGRDSPLHFGNGTRLTVT.

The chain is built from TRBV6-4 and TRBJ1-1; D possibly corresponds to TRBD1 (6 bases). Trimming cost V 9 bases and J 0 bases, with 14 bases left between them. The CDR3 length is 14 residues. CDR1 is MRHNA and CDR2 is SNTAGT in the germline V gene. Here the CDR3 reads CASRKDSLNTEAFF. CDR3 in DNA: TGTGCCAGTAGGAAGGACAGCCTGAACACTGAAGCTTTCTTT.

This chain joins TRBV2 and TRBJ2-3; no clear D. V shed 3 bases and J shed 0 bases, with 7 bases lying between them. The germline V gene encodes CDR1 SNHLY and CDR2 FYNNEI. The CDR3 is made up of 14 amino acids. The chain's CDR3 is CASSDGHSTDTQYF. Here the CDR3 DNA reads TGTGCCAGCAGTGATGGCCACAGCACAGATACGCAGTATTTT.

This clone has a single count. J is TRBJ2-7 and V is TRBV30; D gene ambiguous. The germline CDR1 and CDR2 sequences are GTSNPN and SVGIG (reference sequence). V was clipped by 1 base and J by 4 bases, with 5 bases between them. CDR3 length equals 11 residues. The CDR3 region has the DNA TGTGCCTGGAGTGAGAGATACGAGCAGTACTTC. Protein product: CAWSERYEQYF.

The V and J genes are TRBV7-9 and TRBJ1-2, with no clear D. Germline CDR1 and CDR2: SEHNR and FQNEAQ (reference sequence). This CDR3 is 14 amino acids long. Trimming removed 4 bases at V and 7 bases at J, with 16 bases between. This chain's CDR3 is CASSSSTPIAGYTF. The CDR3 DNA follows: TGTGCCAGCAGCTCCTCAACCCCTATAGCTGGCTACACCTTC.